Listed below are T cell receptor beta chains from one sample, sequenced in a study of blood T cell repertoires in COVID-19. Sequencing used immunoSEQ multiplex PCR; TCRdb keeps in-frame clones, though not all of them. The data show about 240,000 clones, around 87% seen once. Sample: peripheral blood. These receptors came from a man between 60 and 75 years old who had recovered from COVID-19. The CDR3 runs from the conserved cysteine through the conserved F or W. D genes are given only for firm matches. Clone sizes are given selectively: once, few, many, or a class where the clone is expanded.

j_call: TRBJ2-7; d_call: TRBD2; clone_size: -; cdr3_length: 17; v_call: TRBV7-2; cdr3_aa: CASSTVGLAGVAYEQYF; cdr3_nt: TGTGCCAGCAGCACAGTGGGACTAGCGGGGGTAGCCTACGAGCAGTACTTC
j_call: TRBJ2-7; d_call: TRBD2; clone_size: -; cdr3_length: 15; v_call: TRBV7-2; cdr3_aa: CASSRTSGGPYEQYF; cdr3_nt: TGTGCCAGCAGCCGGACTAGCGGGGGGCCCTACGAGCAGTACTTC
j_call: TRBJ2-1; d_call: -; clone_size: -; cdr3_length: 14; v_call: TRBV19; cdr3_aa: CASSQGTPPNEQFF; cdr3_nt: TGTGCCAGTAGTCAGGGGACCCCCCCCAATGAGCAGTTCTTC
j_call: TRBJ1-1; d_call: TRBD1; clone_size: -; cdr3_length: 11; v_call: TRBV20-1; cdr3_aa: CSQQGNLEAFF; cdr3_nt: TGCAGCCAACAGGGGAATCTTGAAGCTTTCTTT
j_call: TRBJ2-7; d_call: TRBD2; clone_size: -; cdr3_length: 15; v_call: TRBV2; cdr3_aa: CASSEFERGDYEQYF; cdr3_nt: TGTGCCAGCAGTGAATTCGAGCGGGGGGACTACGAGCAGTACTTC
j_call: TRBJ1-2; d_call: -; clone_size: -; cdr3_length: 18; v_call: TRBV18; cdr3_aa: CASSPGVAGQGSAYGYTF; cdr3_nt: TGTGCCAGCTCACCCGGAGTGGCTGGGCAGGGATCGGCCTATGGCTACACCTTC
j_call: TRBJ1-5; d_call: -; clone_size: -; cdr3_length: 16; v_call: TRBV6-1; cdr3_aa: CASSELRAGNNQPQHF; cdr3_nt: TGTGCCAGCAGTGAATTGAGGGCTGGTAACAATCAGCCCCAGCATTTT
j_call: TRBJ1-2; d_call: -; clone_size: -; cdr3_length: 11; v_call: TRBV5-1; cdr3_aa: CASSSGLGYTF; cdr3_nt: TGCGCCAGCAGTTCTGGGCTTGGCTACACCTTC
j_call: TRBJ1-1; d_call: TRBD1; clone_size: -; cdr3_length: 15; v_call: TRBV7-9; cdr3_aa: CASSSGGGPNTEAFF; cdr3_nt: TGTGCCAGCAGCTCAGGGGGCGGACCGAACACTGAAGCTTTCTTT
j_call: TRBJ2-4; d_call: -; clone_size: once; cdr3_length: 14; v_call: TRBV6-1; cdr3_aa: CASRLGEAKNIQYF; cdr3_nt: TGTGCCAGCAGACTCGGGGAAGCCAAAAACATTCAGTACTTC
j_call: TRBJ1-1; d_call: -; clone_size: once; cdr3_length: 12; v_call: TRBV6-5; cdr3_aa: CASSYSGAEAFF; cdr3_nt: TGTGCCAGCAGTTACTCCGGTGCTGAAGCTTTCTTT
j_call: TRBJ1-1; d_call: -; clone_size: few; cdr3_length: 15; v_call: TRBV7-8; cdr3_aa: CASSLNPGVNTEAFF; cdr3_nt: TGTGCCAGCAGCTTAAATCCAGGGGTGAACACTGAAGCTTTCTTT
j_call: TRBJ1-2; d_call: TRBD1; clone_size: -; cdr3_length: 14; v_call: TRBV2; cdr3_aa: CASSPTGGKYGYTF; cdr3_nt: TGTGCCAGCAGTCCTACAGGGGGCAAGTATGGCTACACCTTC
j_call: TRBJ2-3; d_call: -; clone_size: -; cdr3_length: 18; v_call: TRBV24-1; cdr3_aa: CATSEKQQGAPSTDTQYF; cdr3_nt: TGTGCCACCAGTGAGAAACAACAGGGTGCCCCCTCCACAGATACGCAGTATTTT
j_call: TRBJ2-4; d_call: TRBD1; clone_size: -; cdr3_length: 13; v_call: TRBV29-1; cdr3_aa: CSVEPGQRGIQYF; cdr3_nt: TGCAGCGTTGAACCGGGACAGAGAGGCATTCAGTACTTC
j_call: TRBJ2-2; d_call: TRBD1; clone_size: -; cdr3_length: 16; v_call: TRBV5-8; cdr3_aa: CASSSRPGQGTGELFF; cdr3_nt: TGTGCCAGCAGCTCCCGTCCGGGACAGGGAACCGGGGAGCTGTTTTTT
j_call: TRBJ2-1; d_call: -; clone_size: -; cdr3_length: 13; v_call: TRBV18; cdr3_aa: CASSPGTDNEQFF; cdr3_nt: TGTGCCAGCTCACCCGGGACTGACAATGAGCAGTTCTTC
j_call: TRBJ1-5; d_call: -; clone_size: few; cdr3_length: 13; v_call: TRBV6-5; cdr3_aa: CASSRQGNQPQHF; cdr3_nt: TGTGCCAGCAGTCGGCAGGGCAATCAGCCCCAGCATTTT
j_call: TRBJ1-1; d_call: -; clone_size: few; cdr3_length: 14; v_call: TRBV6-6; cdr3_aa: CASRQTGGNTEAFF; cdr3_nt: TGTGCCAGCAGGCAGACAGGCGGGAACACTGAAGCTTTCTTT
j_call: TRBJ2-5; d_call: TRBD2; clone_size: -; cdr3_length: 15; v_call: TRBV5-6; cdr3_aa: CASSFSGTRGETQYF; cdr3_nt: TGTGCCAGCAGCTTTTCCGGGACTAGGGGGGAGACCCAGTACTTC
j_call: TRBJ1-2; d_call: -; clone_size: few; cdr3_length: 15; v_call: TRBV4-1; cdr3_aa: CASSQGQGQFKGYTF; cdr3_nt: TGCGCCAGCAGCCAAGGTCAAGGACAGTTTAAAGGCTACACCTTC
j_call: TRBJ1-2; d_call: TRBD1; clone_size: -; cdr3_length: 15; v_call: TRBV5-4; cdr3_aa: CASSTAGTGSYGYTF; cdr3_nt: TGTGCCAGCAGCACCGCCGGGACAGGCTCTTATGGCTACACCTTC
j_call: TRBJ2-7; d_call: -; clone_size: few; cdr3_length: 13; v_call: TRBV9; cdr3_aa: CASSVGGGSEQYF; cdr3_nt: TGTGCCAGCAGCGTGGGTGGAGGGTCCGAGCAGTACTTC
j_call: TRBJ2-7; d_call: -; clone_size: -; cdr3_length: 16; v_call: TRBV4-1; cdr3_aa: CASSQGTDVLSYEQYF; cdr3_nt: TGCGCCAGCAGCCAGGGCACTGACGTTCTATCCTACGAGCAGTACTTC
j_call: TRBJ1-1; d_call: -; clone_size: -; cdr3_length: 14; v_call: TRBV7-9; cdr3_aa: CASRRDRINTEAFF; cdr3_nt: TGTGCCAGCAGGAGAGACAGGATAAACACTGAAGCTTTCTTT
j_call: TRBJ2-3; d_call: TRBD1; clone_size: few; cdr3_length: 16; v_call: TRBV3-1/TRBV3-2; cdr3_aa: CASSQGRQGSSDTQYF; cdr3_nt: TGTGCCAGCAGCCAAGGGCGACAGGGAAGTTCGGATACGCAGTATTTT
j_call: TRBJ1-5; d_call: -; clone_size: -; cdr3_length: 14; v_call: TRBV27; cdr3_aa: CASKGRGANQPQHF; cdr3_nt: TGTGCCTCTAAGGGCAGGGGAGCCAATCAGCCCCAGCATTTT
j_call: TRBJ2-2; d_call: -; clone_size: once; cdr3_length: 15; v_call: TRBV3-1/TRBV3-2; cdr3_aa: CASSPTAGSHRELFF; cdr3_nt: TGTGCCAGCTCCCCCACCGCAGGATCCCACCGGGAGCTGTTTTTT
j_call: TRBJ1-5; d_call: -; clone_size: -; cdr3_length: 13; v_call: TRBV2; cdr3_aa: CASRRDINQPQHF; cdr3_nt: TGTGCCAGCAGAAGGGACATCAATCAGCCCCAGCATTTT
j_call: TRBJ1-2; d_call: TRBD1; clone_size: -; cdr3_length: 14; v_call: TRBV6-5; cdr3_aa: CASSRQDRGYGYTF; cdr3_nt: TGTGCCAGCAGTAGGCAGGACAGGGGCTATGGCTACACCTTC
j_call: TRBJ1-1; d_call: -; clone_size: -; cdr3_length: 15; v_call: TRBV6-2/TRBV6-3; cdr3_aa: CASSYSPYRATEAFF; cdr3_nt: TGTGCCAGCAGTTACTCCCCGTACAGGGCGACTGAAGCTTTCTTT
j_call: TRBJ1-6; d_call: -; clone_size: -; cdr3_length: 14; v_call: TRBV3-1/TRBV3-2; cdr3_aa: CASSQKEGRSPLHF; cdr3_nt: TGTGCCAGCAGCCAAAAAGAGGGTCGGTCACCCCTCCACTTT
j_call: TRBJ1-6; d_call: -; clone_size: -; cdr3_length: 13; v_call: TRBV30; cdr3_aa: CAWSVVSHSPLHF; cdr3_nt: TGTGCCTGGAGTGTAGTTAGTCATTCACCCCTCCACTTT
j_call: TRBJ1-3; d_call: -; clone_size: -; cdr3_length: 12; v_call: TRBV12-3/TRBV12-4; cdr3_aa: CASSPGRDTIYF; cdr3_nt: TGTGCCAGCAGTCCAGGCCGTGACACCATATATTTT
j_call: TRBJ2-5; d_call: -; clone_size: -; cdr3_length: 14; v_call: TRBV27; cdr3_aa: CASSFSGYQETQYF; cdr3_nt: TGTGCCAGCAGTTTCAGCGGATACCAAGAGACCCAGTACTTC